One sample yielded the 25 T cell receptor beta chains listed below, sequenced in a study of OX40 agonist ivuxolimab in advanced cancers. Repertoires were generated with immunoSEQ multiplex PCR, while TCRdb's copy carries only in-frame clones and drops some. The sample carries 48,000 or so clones, roughly 90% recorded once. The sequencing here drew on CD4+ or CD8+ T cells sorted from blood, taken in a trial of the OX40 agonist ivuxolimab. The source of these receptors is an adult with an advanced solid tumor such as melanoma, head and neck, liver or kidney cancer.

This clone was recorded only once. The chain carries TRBV28 and TRBJ1-6; TRBD1 might be the D (6 bases). The V gene's germline CDR1 is MDHEN and CDR2 SYDVKM. Between the trimmed V and J ends, which lost 5 bases and 0 bases, there was a span of 17 bases. CDR3 size: 18 residues. The CDR3 nucleotides read TGTGCCAGCAGTCCGACAGGTTTCTCCTCCTCCTATAATTCACCCCTCCACTTT. This codes for CASSPTGFSSSYNSPLHF.

DNA for the CDR3: TGTGCCAGCACAGCGGGGGCAGTCGATCAGCCCCAGCATTTT. Encoded protein: CASTAGAVDQPQHF. V and J are TRBV21-1 and TRBJ1-5. TRBV21-1 is described as a pseudogene. CDR3 length: 14 residues.

This chain joins TRBV11-2 and TRBJ2-7; possibly TRBD1 for D (5 bases). The germline V gene encodes CDR1 SGHAT and CDR2 FQNNGV. Between the trimmed V and J ends, which lost 4 bases and 2 bases, there was a span of 12 bases. The CDR3 spans 14 residues. The CDR3 loop reads CASSSAGNPYEQYF. CDR3 nucleotide sequence: TGTGCCAGCAGCTCCGCAGGGAACCCCTACGAGCAGTACTTC.

The CDR3 sequence is CASSLLSGTGITDTQYF. In DNA form, the CDR3 reads TGTGCCAGCAGCTTATTATCTGGGACAGGGATCACAGATACGCAGTATTTT. The chain joins TRBV7-3 to TRBJ2-3; the match to TRBD1 covers 9 bases. CDR3 size: 17 residues. V gave up 2 bases and J gave up 2 bases; unmatched junction bases: 8. Germline CDR1 is SGHTA and CDR2 is FQGTGA. Full variable domain (missing parts from reference TRBV7-3 and TRBJ2-3): GAGVSQTPSNKVTEKGKYVELRCDPISGHTALYWYRQSLGQGPEFLIYFQGTGAADDSGLPNDRFFAVRPEGSVSTLKIQRTERGDSAVYLCASSLLSGTGITDTQYFGPGTRLTVL.

This clone was seen just once. V is TRBV4-1 and J is TRBJ2-1, with D perhaps matching TRBD1 (6 bases). The germline V gene encodes CDR1 MGHRA and CDR2 YSYEKL. V shed 2 bases and J shed 8 bases, with 7 bases lying between them. The CDR3 length is 12 residues. The CDR3 bases are TGCGCCAGCAGCCAAACAGGGCATGAGCAGTTCTTC. Residues: CASSQTGHEQFF.

This clone has just a few counts. The J gene is TRBJ2-7, the V gene TRBV6-1; the D is unclear. The ends were cut back, 4 bases at V and 0 bases at J, with 4 bases in the middle. The CDR3 covers 12 residues. Germline V gene sequence: CDR1 MNHNS, CDR2 SASEGT. The CDR3 coding sequence is TGTGCCAGCAGTGCGAGCTCCTACGAGCAGTACTTC. It encodes CASSASSYEQYF.

This clone was counted between two and nine times. The gene calls are TRBV30 and TRBJ1-1, with D uncertain. The germline gives CDR1 GTSNPN, CDR2 SVGIG (reference sequence). This CDR3 contains 12 residues. Trimming shortened V by 4 bases and J by 8 bases, and 14 bases separated the two germline ends. As DNA, the CDR3 is TGTGCCTGGACGCCGGGCAAGCTGGAAGCTTTCTTT. This codes for CAWTPGKLEAFF.

The rearrangement links TRBV5-1 to TRBJ2-5; 14 bases are shared with TRBD2. CDR1 and CDR2 (germline): SGHRS, YFSETQ. V was clipped by 4 bases and J by 5 bases; unmatched bases: 13. The CDR3 totals 18 residues. CDR3 in DNA: TGCGCCAGCAGCGCGGGACTAGCGGGGGCCGGTGCCCGGGAGACCCAGTACTTC. It translates to CASSAGLAGAGARETQYF.

The gene calls are TRBV27 and TRBJ1-1, with 9 nucleotides matching TRBD1. The CDR3 is 16 amino acids. Losses at the gene ends were 3 bases for V and 0 bases for J; bases not matched to a gene: 5. Germline CDR1 MNHEY, CDR2 SMNVEV (reference sequence). The CDR3 reads CASSLAGQGMNTEAFF. The CDR3 nucleotides are TGTGCCAGCAGTTTGGCGGGACAGGGAATGAACACTGAAGCTTTCTTT.

The V and J genes are TRBV7-9 and TRBJ1-1; possibly TRBD1 for D (5 bases). Germline CDR1 and CDR2: SEHNR and FQNEAQ (reference sequence). The length of the CDR3 is 16 residues. The V gene lost 4 bases and the J gene lost 3 bases, with 18 bases spanning the gap. CDR3 DNA: TGTGCCAGCAGCTGGCCTTGGGGGGATACTGACACTGAAGCTTTCTTT. Translating it yields CASSWPWGDTDTEAFF.

The chain carries TRBV2 and TRBJ1-6; D ambiguous. Germline V gives CDR1 SNHLY, CDR2 FYNNEI. Trimming left V 0 bases short and J 0 bases short, with 9 bases between. The CDR3 is made up of 17 amino acids. The DNA of the CDR3 is TGTGCCAGCAGTGAAGCGGCAGCCAGCTCCTATAATTCACCCCTCCACTTT. Protein product: CASSEAAASSYNSPLHF. Full variable domain (outside the CDR3, taken from reference TRBV2 and TRBJ1-6): EPEVTQTPSHQVTQMGQEVILRCVPISNHLYFYWYRQILGQKVEFLVSFYNNEISEKSEIFDDQFSVERPDGSNFTLKIRSTKLEDSAMYFCASSEAAASSYNSPLHFGNGTRLTVT.

The V gene is TRBV27, the J gene TRBJ1-1; 7 positions match TRBD1. The trim removed 4 bases at V and 2 bases at J, leaving 4 bases unmatched. This CDR3 is 14 amino acids long. The germline V gene encodes CDR1 MNHEY and CDR2 SMNVEV (reference sequence). Written as DNA, the CDR3 is TGTGCCAGCAGTTCATGGGACAGAAACACTGAAGCTTTCTTT. Amino acid sequence: CASSSWDRNTEAFF.

The chain uses TRBV13 and TRBJ1-2; 9 bases line up with TRBD1. The CDR3 sequence is 19 residues long. Germline lookup yields CDR1 PRHDT and CDR2 FYEKMQ (reference sequence). V was pared by 1 base and J by 3 bases, with 15 bases of the junction left unmatched. The CDR3: CASSLVSGTGKSQDYGYTF. Written as DNA, the CDR3 is TGTGCCAGCAGCTTAGTGTCTGGGACAGGGAAGTCTCAGGACTATGGCTACACCTTC.

The J gene is TRBJ2-1, the V gene TRBV7-2; D is unresolved. In germline, CDR1 is SGHTA, CDR2 FQGNSA. With 1 base removed from V and 2 bases from J, the gap between germline ends came to 9 bases. CDR3 length equals 15 residues. The CDR3 loop reads CASSLGSSTYNEQFF. The CDR3 DNA reads as TGTGCCAGCAGCTTAGGAAGTTCTACCTACAATGAGCAGTTCTTC.

This clone has only one observation. This rearrangement joins TRBV10-3 to TRBJ2-1, with TRBD2 as a possible D gene (5 bases). This CDR3 is built from 15 residues. The ends were cut back, 10 bases at V and 6 bases at J, with 22 bases in the middle. The germline V gene has CDR1 ENHRY and CDR2 SYGVKD. The DNA of the CDR3 is TGTGCCACCCTCTCGACGGCCACGGGATCCAATGAGCAGTTCTTC. This translates into CATLSTATGSNEQFF.

This chain connects TRBV19 to TRBJ2-1; the D is unclear. CDR3 length: 13 residues. Deletions cut 0 bases from V and 7 bases from J, with 7 bases between. Germline V gene data show CDR1 as LNHDA and CDR2 as SQIVND (reference sequence). CDR3 nucleotides: TGTGCCAGTAGTATAGAATGGATTAATGAGCAGTTCTTC. Its translation: CASSIEWINEQFF. Together with reference TRBV19 and TRBJ2-1, the CDR3 gives the full variable domain: DGGITQSPKYLFRKEGQNVTLSCEQNLNHDAMYWYRQDPGQGLRLIYYSQIVNDFQKGDIAEGYSVSREKKESFPLTVTSAQKNPTAFYLCASSIEWINEQFFGPGTRLTVL.

The V call is TRBV28, the J call TRBJ2-3; no definite D call. Germline V CDR1 and CDR2: MDHEN, SYDVKM. With 4 bases removed from V and 0 bases from J, the gap between germline ends came to 8 bases. The CDR3 is made up of 14 amino acids. The DNA of the CDR3 is TGTGCCAGCAGTTACACACGAAGCACAGATACGCAGTATTTT. Its translation: CASSYTRSTDTQYF.

This rearrangement joins TRBV10-1 to TRBJ2-1, with 7 bases identical to TRBD1. CDR3 length: 15 amino acids. Germline lookup yields CDR1 WNHNN and CDR2 SYGVQD (reference sequence). The V gene end was trimmed by 3 bases and the J gene end by 5 bases; junction bases not matched to a gene: 7. The CDR3 region has the DNA TGCGCCAGCAGTGAAACAGGGGTAATCGACAATGAGCAGTTCTTC. Translating it yields CASSETGVIDNEQFF.

This sequence joins TRBV6-6 and TRBJ1-1; TRBD1 is a possible D gene (6 bases). CDR1 and CDR2 (germline): MNHNY, SVGAGI (reference sequence). V lost 7 bases, J lost 6 bases, and 21 bases lay in between. The CDR3 runs 15 residues. The CDR3 nucleotides read TGTGCCAGCATCCTGTGGGGGGGCGAAACCCCTGAAGCTTTCTTT. This sequence encodes CASILWGGETPEAFF.

J is TRBJ1-6 and V is TRBV5-4; tentatively, D is TRBD1 (5 bases). V lost 0 bases and J lost 5, with 12 bases in between. Germline V gene lookup returns CDR1 SGHNT and CDR2 YYREEE (reference sequence). There are 16 residues in the CDR3. In DNA form, the CDR3 reads TGTGCCAGCAGCTTGGGGACACCGGGGGATAATTCACCCCTCCACTTT. Translated, it gives CASSLGTPGDNSPLHF.

In its sample, this clone was seen a few times. The V gene is TRBV11-2, the J gene TRBJ2-7; D may match TRBD1 or TRBD2 (6 bases each). Germline V lookup: CDR1 SGHAT, CDR2 FQNNGV. The CDR3 length is 15 residues. Trimming removed 5 bases at V and 7 bases at J, with 21 bases between. As DNA, the CDR3 is TGTGCCAGCAGCCTAGGCGGGACATCGAATTTGGAGCAGTACTTC. Encoded protein: CASSLGGTSNLEQYF. Using reference TRBV11-2 and TRBJ2-7 for the parts outside the CDR3, the full variable domain is EAGVAQSPRYKIIEKRQSVAFWCNPISGHATLYWYQQILGQGPKLLIQFQNNGVVDDSQLPKDRFSAERLKGVDSTLKIQPAKLEDSAVYLCASSLGGTSNLEQYFGPGTRLTVT.

The chain combines TRBV19 with TRBJ1-2; no definite D call. Per the germline V gene, CDR1 is LNHDA and CDR2 is SQIVND (reference sequence). Trimming cost V 1 base and J 4 bases, with 1 base left between them. The CDR3 runs 11 residues. Here the CDR3 reads CASSIGYGYTF. The CDR3 nucleotides are TGTGCCAGTAGTATAGGCTATGGCTACACCTTC.

This chain uses TRBV7-9 with TRBJ2-7; 9 nucleotides match TRBD2. After removal of 4 bases from V and 0 bases from J, the junction contained 10 bases not matched to a gene. CDR1 and CDR2 (germline): SEHNR, FQNEAQ (reference sequence). CDR3 length: 17 residues. The CDR3 DNA sequence: TGTGCCAGCAGCTCGGGGATAGCGGGGGAGAGCTCCTACGAGCAGTACTTC. It encodes CASSSGIAGESSYEQYF. Full variable domain (outside the CDR3, taken from reference TRBV7-9 and TRBJ2-7): DTGVSQNPRHKITKRGQNVTFRCDPISEHNRLYWYRQTLGQGPEFLTYFQNEAQLEKSRLLSDRFSAERPKGSFSTLEIQRTEQGDSAMYLCASSSGIAGESSYEQYFGPGTRLTVT.

This chain uses TRBV21-1 with TRBJ2-3; the listed D gene, TRBD2, was not tested against the DNA. TRBV21-1 is flagged as a pseudogene. The CDR3 is 16 amino acids. CDR3 sequence: CASSKVGLAGLDTQYF. CDR3 nucleotides: TGTGCCAGCAGCAAAGTTGGACTAGCGGGGCTGGATACGCAGTATTTT.

This chain connects TRBV5-1 to TRBJ2-1; 9 nucleotides align to TRBD1. The V segment lost 7 bases and the J segment 6 bases; nucleotides outside the gene matches: 8. The CDR3 sequence is 14 residues long. Germline V gene lookup returns CDR1 SGHRS and CDR2 YFSETQ. Here the CDR3 DNA reads TGCGCCAGCCGCACCGGGACAGGGCTCAATGAGCAGTTCTTC. Encoded protein: CASRTGTGLNEQFF.